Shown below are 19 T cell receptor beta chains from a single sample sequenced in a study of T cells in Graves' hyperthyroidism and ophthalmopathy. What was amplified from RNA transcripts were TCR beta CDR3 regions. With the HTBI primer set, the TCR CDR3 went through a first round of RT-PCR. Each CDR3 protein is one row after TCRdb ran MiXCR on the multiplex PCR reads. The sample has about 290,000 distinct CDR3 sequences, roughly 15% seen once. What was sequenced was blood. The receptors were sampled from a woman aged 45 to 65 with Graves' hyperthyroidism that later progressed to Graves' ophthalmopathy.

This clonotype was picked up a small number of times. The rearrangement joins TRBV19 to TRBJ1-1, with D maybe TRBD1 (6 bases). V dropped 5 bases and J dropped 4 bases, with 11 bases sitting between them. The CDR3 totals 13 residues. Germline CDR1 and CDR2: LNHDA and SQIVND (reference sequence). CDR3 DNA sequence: TGTGCCAGTAGTGTCGGGGGCGTCACTGAAGCTTTCTTT. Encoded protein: CASSVGGVTEAFF.

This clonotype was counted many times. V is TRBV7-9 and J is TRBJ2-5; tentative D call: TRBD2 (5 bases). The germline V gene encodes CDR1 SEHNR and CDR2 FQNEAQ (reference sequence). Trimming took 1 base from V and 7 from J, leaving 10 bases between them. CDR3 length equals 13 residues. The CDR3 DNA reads TGTGCCAGCAGCTTAGAACGCGAGGGGACCCAGTACTTC. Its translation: CASSLEREGTQYF.

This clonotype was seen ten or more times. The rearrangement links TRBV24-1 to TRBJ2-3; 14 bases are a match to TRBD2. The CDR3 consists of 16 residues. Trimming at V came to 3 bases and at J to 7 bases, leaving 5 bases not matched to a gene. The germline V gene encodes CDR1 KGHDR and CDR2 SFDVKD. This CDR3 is CATSDDGTSGRNTQYF. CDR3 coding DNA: TGTGCCACCAGTGATGACGGGACTAGCGGGAGAAATACGCAGTATTTT.

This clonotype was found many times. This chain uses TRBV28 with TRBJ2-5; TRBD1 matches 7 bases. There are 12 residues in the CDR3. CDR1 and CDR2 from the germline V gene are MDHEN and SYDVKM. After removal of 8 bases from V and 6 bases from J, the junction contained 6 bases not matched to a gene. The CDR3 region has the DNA TGTGCCAGCCACACACAGGGGCAGACCCAGTACTTC. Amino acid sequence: CASHTQGQTQYF.

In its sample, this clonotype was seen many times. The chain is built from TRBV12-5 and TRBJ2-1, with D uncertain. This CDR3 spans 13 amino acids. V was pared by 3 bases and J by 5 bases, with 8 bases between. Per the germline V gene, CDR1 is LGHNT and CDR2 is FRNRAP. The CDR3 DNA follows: TGTGCTAGTGGTTTAGAACTACACAATGAGCAGTTCTTC. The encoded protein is CASGLELHNEQFF.

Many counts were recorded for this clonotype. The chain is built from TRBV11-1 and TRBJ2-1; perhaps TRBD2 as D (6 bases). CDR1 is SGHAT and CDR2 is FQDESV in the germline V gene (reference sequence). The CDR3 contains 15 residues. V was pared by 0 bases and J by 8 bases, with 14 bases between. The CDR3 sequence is CASSLALGGMYEQFF. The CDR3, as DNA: TGTGCCAGCAGCTTAGCTCTGGGGGGAATGTATGAGCAGTTCTTC.

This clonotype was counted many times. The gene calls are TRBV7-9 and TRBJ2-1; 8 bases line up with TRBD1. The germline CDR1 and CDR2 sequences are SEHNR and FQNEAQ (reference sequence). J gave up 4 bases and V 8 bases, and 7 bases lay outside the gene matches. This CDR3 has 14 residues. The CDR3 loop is CASGWDRNYNEQFF. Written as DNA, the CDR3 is TGTGCCAGCGGATGGGACAGGAATTACAATGAGCAGTTCTTC. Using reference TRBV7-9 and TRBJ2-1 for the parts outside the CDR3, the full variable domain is DTGVSQNPRHKITKRGQNVTFRCDPISEHNRLYWYRQTLGQGPEFLTYFQNEAQLEKSRLLSDRFSAERPKGSFSTLEIQRTEQGDSAMYLCASGWDRNYNEQFFGPGTRLTVL.

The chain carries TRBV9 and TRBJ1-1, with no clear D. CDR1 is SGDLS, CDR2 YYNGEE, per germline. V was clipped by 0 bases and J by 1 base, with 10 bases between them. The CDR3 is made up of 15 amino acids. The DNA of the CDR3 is TGTGCCAGCAGCGTAGCTCGTGAGGAGAACACTGAAGCTTTCTTT. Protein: CASSVAREENTEAFF.

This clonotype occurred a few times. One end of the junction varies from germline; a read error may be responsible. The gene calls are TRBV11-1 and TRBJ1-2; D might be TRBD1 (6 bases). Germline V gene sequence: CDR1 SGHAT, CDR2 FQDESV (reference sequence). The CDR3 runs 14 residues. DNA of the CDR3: TGTGCCAGCAGCTTCAGAAGAAGACAGGAGGGCGTTGCCTTC. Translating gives CASSFRRRQEGVAF.

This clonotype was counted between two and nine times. The CDR3 DNA is TGTGCCAGCAGGGAGGGTTGGACATCAGAGACCCAGTACTTC. This encodes CASREGWTSETQYF. The genes are TRBV6-2 or TRBV6-3 and TRBJ2-5, with D maybe TRBD2 (6 bases). The length of the CDR3 is 14 residues. V was clipped by 6 bases and J by 4 bases, with 15 bases between them. Germline V gene lookup returns CDR1 MNHEY and CDR2 SVGEGT.

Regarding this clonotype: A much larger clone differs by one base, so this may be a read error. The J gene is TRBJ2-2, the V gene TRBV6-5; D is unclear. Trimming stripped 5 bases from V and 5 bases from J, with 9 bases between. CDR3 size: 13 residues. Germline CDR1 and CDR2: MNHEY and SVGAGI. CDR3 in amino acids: CASSTTRTGELFF. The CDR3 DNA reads TGTGCCAGCAGTACCACGAGAACCGGGGAGCTGTTTTTT.

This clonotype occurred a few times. CDR3 region: CASSLTWKTDTQYF. The CDR3 DNA is TGTGCCAGCAGCCTAACTTGGAAGACAGATACGCAGTATTTT. The genes are TRBV9 and TRBJ2-3, with unresolved D. The CDR3 is 14 amino acids. From germline, CDR1 is SGDLS and CDR2 YYNGEE. With 4 bases removed from V and 3 bases from J, the gap between germline ends came to 12 bases.

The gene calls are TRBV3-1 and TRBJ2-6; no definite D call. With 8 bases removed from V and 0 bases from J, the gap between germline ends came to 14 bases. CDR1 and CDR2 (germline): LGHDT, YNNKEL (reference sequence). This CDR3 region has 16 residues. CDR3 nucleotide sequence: TGTGCCAGCCGCAGCCCTTTTTCCTCTGGGGCCAACGTCCTGACTTTC. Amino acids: CASRSPFSSGANVLTF.

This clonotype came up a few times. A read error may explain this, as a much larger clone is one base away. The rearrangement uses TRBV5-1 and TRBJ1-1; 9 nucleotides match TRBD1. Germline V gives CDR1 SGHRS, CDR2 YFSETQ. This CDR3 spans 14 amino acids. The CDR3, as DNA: TGCGCCAGCAGCCTGGACAGGGGAACCACTGGAGCTTTCTTT. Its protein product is CASSLDRGTTGAFF.

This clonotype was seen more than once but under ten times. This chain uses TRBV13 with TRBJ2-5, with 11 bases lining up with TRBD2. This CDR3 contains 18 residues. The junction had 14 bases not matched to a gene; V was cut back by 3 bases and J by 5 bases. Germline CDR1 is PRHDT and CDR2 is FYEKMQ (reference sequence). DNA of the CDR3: TGTGCCAGCAGCTTTAGTCGGACTAGCGGGCTTCTGGGTGAGACCCAGTACTTC. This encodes CASSFSRTSGLLGETQYF.

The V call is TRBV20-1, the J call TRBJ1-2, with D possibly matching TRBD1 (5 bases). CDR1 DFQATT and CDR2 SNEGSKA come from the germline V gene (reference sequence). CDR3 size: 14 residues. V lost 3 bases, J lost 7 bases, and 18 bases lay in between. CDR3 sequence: CSARVGTALSGYTF. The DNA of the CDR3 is TGCAGTGCTAGGGTAGGGACCGCCTTGTCTGGCTACACCTTC.

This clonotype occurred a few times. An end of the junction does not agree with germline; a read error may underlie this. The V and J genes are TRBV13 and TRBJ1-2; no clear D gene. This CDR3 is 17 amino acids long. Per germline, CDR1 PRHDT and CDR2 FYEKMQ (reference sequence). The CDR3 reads CVSSLRRAPGARLGYTF. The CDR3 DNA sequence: TGTGTCAGCAGCCTCCGGAGGGCCCCCGGAGCCCGTCTAGGCTACACCTTC.

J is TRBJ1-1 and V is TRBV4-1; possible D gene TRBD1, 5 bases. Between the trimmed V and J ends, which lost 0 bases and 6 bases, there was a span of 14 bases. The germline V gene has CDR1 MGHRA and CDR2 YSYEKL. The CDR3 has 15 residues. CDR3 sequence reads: CASSQDRGPISEAFF. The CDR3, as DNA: TGCGCCAGCAGCCAAGATAGGGGCCCCATCTCTGAAGCTTTCTTT.

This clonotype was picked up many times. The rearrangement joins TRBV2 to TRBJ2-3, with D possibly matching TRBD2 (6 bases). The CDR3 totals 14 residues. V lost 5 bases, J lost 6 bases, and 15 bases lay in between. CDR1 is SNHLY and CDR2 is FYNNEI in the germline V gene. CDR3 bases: TGTGCCAGCAGTCCGGGAGCCGTGGGGGATACGCAGTATTTT. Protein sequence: CASSPGAVGDTQYF.